This T cell receptor beta chain was found in a study of T-cell reconstitution after alpha-beta-depleted transplantation in children. Overall study results and limits: By about two months after transplant, alpha-beta T cells reportedly arose from several hundred graft clones that had expanded. Among T cells one year after transplant, newly produced cells accounted for most counts and diversity.

Library preparation (for TCRbeta) was performed with unique molecular identifiers. MiXCR, run by TCRdb on the PCR reads, gives a single entry per CDR3 protein. The sample holds under 300,000 distinct CDR3 sequences, around 10% seen once. This clonotype showed up many times. As yet, its antigen is unknown. This TCR derives from a male patient aged 2 to 9 who had a stem cell transplant for chronic granulomatous disease, so the T cells may come from the graft donor. The sequenced sample was peripheral blood, obtained 180 days after TCRalphabeta/CD19-depleted stem cell transplant.

The chain's CDR3 is CSASDRGTSGANVLTF. The CDR3 DNA is TGCAGTGCTAGTGACAGGGGGACCTCTGGGGCCAACGTCCTGACTTTC. The chain has TRBV20-1 and TRBJ2-6; 9 nucleotides line up with TRBD1. This CDR3 is 16 amino acids long. V trimming: 3 bases; J trimming: 0 bases; junction bases outside the gene matches: 3. In germline, CDR1 is DFQATT, CDR2 SNEGSKA (reference sequence).